These T cell receptor beta chains were read from a single sample in a study of CD8+ T cells in alopecia areata. The table came from immunoSEQ multiplex PCR; TCRdb's copy has only in-frame clones and leaves some out. The data show about 220,000 clones, around three fifths seen once. Sequenced material: CD4+ T cells sorted from blood, taken at week 4, from a patient treated with tofacitinib. The receptor source for this set is a human donor with alopecia areata. Both conserved end residues are part of each CDR3. Each record gives: J gene, D gene, V gene, clone size, CDR3 DNA, CDR3 protein. The D gene is left open where the match is weak. Clone size is stated in some rows and not others, as once, few, many or a class when expanded.

j_call: TRBJ2-7; d_call: NA; v_call: TRBV29-1; clone_size: few; cdr3_nt: TGCAGCGTTTACAGCTCCTATACCTCCTACGAGCAGTACTTC; cdr3_aa: CSVYSSYTSYEQYF
j_call: TRBJ1-1; d_call: TRBD1; v_call: TRBV10-2; clone_size: NA; cdr3_nt: TGCGCCAGCAGTGAGTCGACAGGGGGGTCCCGTGAAGCTTTCTTT; cdr3_aa: CASSESTGGSREAFF
j_call: TRBJ2-3; d_call: NA; v_call: TRBV27; clone_size: NA; cdr3_nt: TGTGCCAGCAGTGGGCAGGGGAGGGGCCCAGATACGCAGTATTTT; cdr3_aa: CASSGQGRGPDTQYF
j_call: TRBJ2-3; d_call: NA; v_call: TRBV27; clone_size: NA; cdr3_nt: TGTGCCAGCAGTTCCCACGGAGCGGGTATCACAGATACGCAGTATTTT; cdr3_aa: CASSSHGAGITDTQYF
j_call: TRBJ1-4; d_call: NA; v_call: TRBV6-5; clone_size: few; cdr3_nt: TGTGCCAGCAGTTACTCAGGGCCAAGTCGAAATGAAAAACTGTTTTTT; cdr3_aa: CASSYSGPSRNEKLFF
j_call: TRBJ2-7; d_call: NA; v_call: TRBV4-3; clone_size: few; cdr3_nt: TGCGCCAGCAGTCGGGGGCCCTCCTACGAGCAGTACTTC; cdr3_aa: CASSRGPSYEQYF
j_call: TRBJ1-2; d_call: NA; v_call: TRBV30; clone_size: once; cdr3_nt: TGTGCCTGGAGTGAACCGGGCCGCGGATACTATGGCTACACCTTC; cdr3_aa: CAWSEPGRGYYGYTF
j_call: TRBJ2-1; d_call: NA; v_call: TRBV27; clone_size: NA; cdr3_nt: TGTGCCAGCAGTTCCTATGAGGCTGAGCAGTTCTTC; cdr3_aa: CASSSYEAEQFF
j_call: TRBJ2-3; d_call: NA; v_call: TRBV7-2; clone_size: NA; cdr3_nt: TGTGCCAGCAGCTCGGCGGTGGATACGCAGTATTTT; cdr3_aa: CASSSAVDTQYF
j_call: TRBJ1-2; d_call: TRBD1; v_call: TRBV7-2; clone_size: NA; cdr3_nt: TGTGCCAGCAGCTTAAGACAGGGGACTGACTATGGCTACACCTTC; cdr3_aa: CASSLRQGTDYGYTF
j_call: TRBJ1-1; d_call: NA; v_call: TRBV20-1; clone_size: NA; cdr3_nt: TGCAGTGCTAGGAGGCAGACTGAAGCTTTCTTT; cdr3_aa: CSARRQTEAFF
j_call: TRBJ2-3; d_call: NA; v_call: TRBV25-1; clone_size: few; cdr3_nt: TGTGCCAGCAGTCTAACGGCTAGCACAGATACGCAGTATTTT; cdr3_aa: CASSLTASTDTQYF
j_call: TRBJ2-7; d_call: TRBD1; v_call: TRBV7-3; clone_size: NA; cdr3_nt: TGTGCCAGCAGCTTAGGGGACAGGGTTACCTACGAGCAGTACTTC; cdr3_aa: CASSLGDRVTYEQYF
j_call: TRBJ1-1; d_call: NA; v_call: TRBV2; clone_size: NA; cdr3_nt: TGTGCCAGCAGTGAGGGGACGACTGAAGCTTTCTTT; cdr3_aa: CASSEGTTEAFF
j_call: TRBJ2-7; d_call: NA; v_call: TRBV29-1; clone_size: NA; cdr3_nt: TGCAGCGTTGGCGGGACAGCCTACGAGCAGTACTTC; cdr3_aa: CSVGGTAYEQYF
j_call: TRBJ2-7; d_call: TRBD1; v_call: TRBV30; clone_size: NA; cdr3_nt: TGTGCCTGGAGTTATGGGACAGGGGCCTACGAGCAGTACTTC; cdr3_aa: CAWSYGTGAYEQYF
j_call: TRBJ1-6; d_call: TRBD1; v_call: TRBV30; clone_size: NA; cdr3_nt: TGTGCCTGGAGTTCACGGACAGGGGGGAATTCACCCCTCCACTTT; cdr3_aa: CAWSSRTGGNSPLHF
j_call: TRBJ1-2; d_call: NA; v_call: TRBV2; clone_size: NA; cdr3_nt: TGTGCCAGCAGTTCTCAGGCCGGCTATGGCTACACCTTC; cdr3_aa: CASSSQAGYGYTF
j_call: TRBJ1-2; d_call: NA; v_call: TRBV30; clone_size: once; cdr3_nt: TGTGCCTGGAAGGACCAAGGCGGCTACACCTTC; cdr3_aa: CAWKDQGGYTF
j_call: TRBJ1-1; d_call: NA; v_call: TRBV7-3; clone_size: NA; cdr3_nt: TGTGCCAGCAGCGTTTATACAGGCACTGAAGCTTTCTTT; cdr3_aa: CASSVYTGTEAFF
j_call: TRBJ2-1; d_call: TRBD1; v_call: TRBV9; clone_size: NA; cdr3_nt: TGTGCCAGCAGCGTACGGACAGGGGGAAATTCCGGTGAGCAGTTCTTC; cdr3_aa: CASSVRTGGNSGEQFF
j_call: TRBJ2-3; d_call: TRBD2; v_call: TRBV5-1; clone_size: NA; cdr3_nt: TGCGCCAGCAGCTTTGATGACCCGGGGGGAGATACGCAGTATTTT; cdr3_aa: CASSFDDPGGDTQYF
j_call: TRBJ2-5; d_call: TRBD1; v_call: TRBV15; clone_size: many; cdr3_nt: TGTGCCACGATGGACAGGGCACAAAAGACCCAGTACTTC; cdr3_aa: CATMDRAQKTQYF
j_call: TRBJ2-7; d_call: NA; v_call: TRBV27; clone_size: NA; cdr3_nt: TGTGCCAGCAGTTTAAAAGGGACCGGCTACGAGCAGTACTTC; cdr3_aa: CASSLKGTGYEQYF